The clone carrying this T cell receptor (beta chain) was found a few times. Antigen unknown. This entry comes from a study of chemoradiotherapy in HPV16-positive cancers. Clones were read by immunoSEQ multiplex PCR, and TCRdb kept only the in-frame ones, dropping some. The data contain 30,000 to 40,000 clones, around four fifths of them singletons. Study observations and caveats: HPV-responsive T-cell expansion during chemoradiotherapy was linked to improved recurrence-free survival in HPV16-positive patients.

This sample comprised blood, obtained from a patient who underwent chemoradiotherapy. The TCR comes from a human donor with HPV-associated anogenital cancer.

The CDR3 spells CASSLSLRAAEETQYF. The CDR3, as DNA: TGTGCCAGCAGTTTGTCCCTCCGAGCAGCCGAAGAGACCCAGTACTTC. The V call is TRBV28, the J call TRBJ2-5; D unclear. V was pared by 3 bases and J by 3 bases, with 17 bases between. CDR1 is MDHEN and CDR2 is SYDVKM in the germline V gene. The CDR3 is made up of 16 amino acids.